The present entry profiles one T cell receptor (beta chain) with its context. Participant ages covered about 18 to 90 years across 20 to 30 US areas. Participants were placed into cohorts based on the clinical history they reported. For recovered donors of Cohort 3, there were two negative PCRs, clearance, or symptom resolution. The method was immunoSEQ multiplex PCR; TCRdb's version includes in-frame clones alone and lacks a portion of them. The sample holds about 380,000 clones, approximately 90% seen once. The germline V and J ends were trimmed by 6 bases and 0 bases, with 8 bases remaining between them. Per germline, CDR1 MNHEY and CDR2 SVGAGI. The CDR3 is 14 amino acids. The data stem from a study of blood T cell repertoires in COVID-19. About the research overall: T cells, B-cell-depleted T cells, or PBMCs provided the cDNA or gDNA that served as material.

Sequenced sample: PBMCs or T cells enriched from blood (not recorded which). The chain is built from TRBV6-5 and TRBJ1-4; no reliable D call. The TCR originated in a woman aged 18-29 years who had recovered from COVID-19. The CDR3 reads CASSPGTTNEKLFF. CDR3 DNA: TGTGCCAGCAGCCCCGGGACAACTAATGAAAAACTGTTTTTT.